This TCR beta chain was retrieved from a study of human T cells and chemical hapten exposure (dated by TCRdb to about 2021). Background for the entire study: For sensitization, 2% DPC in acetone was applied to an approximately 2 cm by approximately 2 cm area of upper inner arm skin. Throughout the study period of approximately 23 weeks, patients also received therapeutic DPC doses to the scalp every week. Patch testing on the upper back used Finn chambers containing 0.01% DPC, with scoring done after 6 days according to International Contact Dermatitis Research Group standards. Alopecia areata with under or over 50% scalp involvement, alopecia totalis and alopecia universalis were represented in the patient cohort, which was mostly female. Libraries were pooled for sequencing, and per-sample TCR yields varied mainly because of small differences in library volumes within the pool. This study followed changes in the peripheral blood TCR repertoire in vivo during primary and secondary sensitization of alopecia patients to the hapten diphenylcyclopropenone (DPC). Patient blood was sampled pre-sensitization (week 0) and at 2, 6 and about 24 weeks after DPC sensitization. For TCR sequencing, blood came from approximately 29 alopecia patients at anywhere from one to four time points (pre-sensitization, 2, 6 and 24 weeks).

With respect to this clonotype: Its antigen has not been determined. No base-level quality is on record; no much larger clone is a single base apart.

What the authors observed across the whole study: Expanded TCRs formed significantly more large CDR3 similarity clusters than pre-sensitization or healthy control sets, consistent with antigen-driven responses. Because all patients had alopecia, a presumed autoimmune disease, the immune response of the patients might differ from that of healthy individuals. DPC sensitization did not change how many TCRs were above 1 in 1000 frequency, and no evidence was found of alterations in global repertoire structure. Patch test score correlated positively with the number of PT1 expanded TCRs, reaching significance at thresholds 8, 16 and 32 but not at 4. Repeated subsampling changed both the strength of the expansion versus patch-test correlation and the threshold at which the correlation became significant.

In the germline V gene, CDR1 corresponds to ENHRY and CDR2 to SYGVKD. The cysteine opens and the phenylalanine closes a CDR3 of 15 amino acids. Kept here is only the CDR3 DNA, which spans 45 bases and is read in frame from base 1. The junction carries 17 bases between V and J, which are trimmed by 2 bases and 6 bases respectively. The intended sense of this specimen's time point label: patch test 1, 2 weeks after DPC sensitization. The label giving this sample's treatment or condition can be read as: therapeutic diphenylcyclopropenone sensitization with weekly scalp DPC. At every patch-test visit, the blood draw took place before the patch test was put on. To be eligible, patients had to be aged 18 to 70, diagnosed with alopecia and judged suitable for DPC therapy, while pregnant patients were excluded. Total RNA was isolated from unfractionated whole blood collected in Tempus Blood RNA tubes. The method behind the library was RACE. Sequencing was carried out with a NextSeq 500. During library preparation, unique molecular identifiers were attached to individual cDNA molecules so that TCRs could be counted quantitatively and reproducibly. Each blood RNA sample was used to sequence both TCR alpha and TCR beta chains. As for the authors' bioinformatics: The median number of TCRs per sample was around 96,000, ranging from 23,224 to 690,600. V, J and CDR3 annotation of the TCR reads was carried out using the Decombinator software suite. For the PS versus PT1 abundance plots, all samples were subsampled to the same number of TCRs (28,000). TCRs were defined as expanded if absent before sensitization and observed at least eight times at the 2-week time point. Clones were called with MiXCR by TCRdb after fastp trimmed the public reads at Q25, and only in-frame beta chains were retained. For every CDR3 protein sequence, its rows merge into one entry that carries the most common genes and DNA. TCRdb, not the authors, supplied the V and J calls. The sample yields just under 350,000 distinct CDR3 sequences; 6% to 8.5% were counted once. Together, the top ten hold approximately 8% of the sample.

The input for sequencing was whole blood, taken in connection with sensitization to the hapten diphenylcyclopropenone (DPC). The chain joins TRBV10-3 to TRBJ2-7; no D gene can be assigned with confidence. The source of this sequence is a woman under 30 with alopecia areata. Some clones in this sample may be carry-over from other donors' samples. CDR3 loop: CAISETDPQPVEQYF. Here is the DNA: TGTGCCATCAGTGAGACGGACCCGCAACCCGTCGAGCAGTACTTC.